One sample yielded the 17 T cell receptor beta chains listed below, sequenced in a study of cytomegalovirus exposure and HLA in healthy donors. This PCR relied on a set of 60 Vbeta primers and 13 Jbeta primers. Data came from immunoSEQ multiplex PCR; TCRdb stores just in-frame clones and leaves some out. Of under 150,000 clones listed, just under 90% are singletons. The material sequenced was PBMCs. These receptors came from a woman between 25 and 40 years old in good health and CMV-seronegative.

The rearrangement links TRBV30 to TRBJ1-5; the match to TRBD1 covers 9 bases. J was trimmed by 7 bases and V by 1 base; bases with no gene match: 5. This CDR3 region has 14 residues. Germline V gene sequence: CDR1 GTSNPN, CDR2 SVGIG (reference sequence). CDR3 bases: TGTGCCTGGAGTGCGGGACAGGGAGGCCAGCCCCAGCATTTT. The encoded protein is CAWSAGQGGQPQHF.

The genes are TRBV4-1 and TRBJ1-1, with 7 positions matching TRBD1. The CDR3 is 13 residues long. Germline V gives CDR1 MGHRA, CDR2 YSYEKL. Germline trimming cut 9 bases from V and 3 bases from J; bases unmatched to any gene: 7. CDR3 bases: TGCGCCAGTGCGACAGGGCAGTACACTGAAGCTTTCTTT. Its protein product is CASATGQYTEAFF.

The V gene is TRBV30, the J gene TRBJ1-1; weak D call: TRBD1 (5 bases). Germline V CDR1 and CDR2: GTSNPN, SVGIG (reference sequence). CDR3 size: 14 residues. Trimming pared 3 bases from V and 1 base from J, leaving 12 bases between. The CDR3 region is CAWRRPGGNTEAFF. CDR3 sequence (DNA): TGTGCCTGGAGACGGCCGGGGGGGAACACTGAAGCTTTCTTT.

This clone turned up a few times. The genes are TRBV18 and TRBJ1-2; D may be TRBD1 (5 bases). Trimming pared 1 base from V and 7 bases from J, leaving 7 bases between. This CDR3 has 12 residues. The V gene's germline CDR1 is KGHSH and CDR2 LQKENI. CDR3 protein: CASSPLGGGYTF. The CDR3 DNA follows: TGTGCCAGCTCACCACTGGGGGGTGGCTACACCTTC.

J is TRBJ1-6 and V is TRBV30, with D unresolved. Germline assignment: CDR1 GTSNPN and CDR2 SVGIG (reference sequence). This CDR3 region has 14 residues. Trimming left V 7 bases short and J 6 bases short, with 16 bases between. The CDR3 coding sequence is TGTGCCTCTACCATCGGGGTGTTTAATTCACCCCTCCACTTT. Translated: CASTIGVFNSPLHF.

The chain couples TRBV4-1 to TRBJ2-7; a possible D gene is TRBD1 (6 bases). The V end was cut by 0 bases, the J end by 0 bases, with 9 bases between. From germline, CDR1 is MGHRA and CDR2 YSYEKL. The CDR3 is 15 residues long. The CDR3 sequence is CASSQDGDTSYEQYF. DNA of the CDR3: TGCGCCAGCAGCCAAGATGGGGACACCTCCTACGAGCAGTACTTC.

V is TRBV6-5 and J is TRBJ2-3; no reliable D call. The germline V gene encodes CDR1 MNHEY and CDR2 SVGAGI. This CDR3 is built from 12 residues. Trimming took 5 bases from V and 2 from J, leaving 5 bases between them. CDR3 nucleotides: TGTGCCAGCAGTCACAACACAGATACGCAGTATTTT. Residues: CASSHNTDTQYF.

The chain uses TRBV28 and TRBJ1-5, with 9 bases aligning to TRBD1. The CDR3 runs to 16 residues. V shed 6 bases, J shed 3 bases, and the junction held 9 bases outside the gene matches. Germline-derived CDR1 and CDR2 are MDHEN and SYDVKM. CDR3 in DNA: TGTGCCAGCAGACCGACGGGACAGGGAATCAATCAGCCCCAGCATTTT. The encoded protein is CASRPTGQGINQPQHF.

This clone came up once. The chain couples TRBV4-3 to TRBJ2-3; TRBD2 aligns across 11 bases. The CDR3 has 17 amino acids. Germline assignment: CDR1 LGHNA and CDR2 YSLEER. J lost 2 bases, V lost 0 bases, and 4 bases had no gene match. The CDR3 nucleotides are TGCGCCAGCAGCCAAGACCGACTAGCGGGGTACACAGATACGCAGTATTTT. It translates to CASSQDRLAGYTDTQYF.

The chain carries TRBV5-1 and TRBJ1-2; 12 bases are a match to TRBD1. The germline gives CDR1 SGHRS, CDR2 YFSETQ. The V and J ends lost 0 bases and 6 bases, in that order; junction bases with no gene match: 6. This CDR3 spans 16 amino acids. The CDR3, as DNA: TGCGCCAGCAGCTTGGCATGGGACAGGGGGCGGGATGGCTACACCTTC. It translates to CASSLAWDRGRDGYTF. Full variable domain (outside the CDR3, taken from reference TRBV5-1 and TRBJ1-2): KAGVTQTPRYLIKTRGQQVTLSCSPISGHRSVSWYQQTPGQGLQFLFEYFSETQRNKGNFPGRFSGRQFSNSRSEMNVSTLELGDSALYLCASSLAWDRGRDGYTFGSGTRLTVV.

A note on this clone: Other DNA sequences in this sample translate to the same CDR3. The genes are TRBV5-5 and TRBJ2-7; maybe TRBD2 (5 bases). The germline V gene encodes CDR1 SGHKS and CDR2 YYEKEE (reference sequence). The CDR3 length is 13 residues. V shed 2 bases and J shed 1 base, with 7 bases lying between them. The CDR3 region is CASSFTGSYEQYF. In DNA form, the CDR3 reads TGTGCCAGCAGCTTCACGGGATCCTACGAGCAGTACTTC.

CDR3 nucleotide sequence: TGTGCCAGCAGCTTAGAGCGGTTGCTGGGCAATCAGCCCCAGCATTTT. Protein product: CASSLERLLGNQPQHF. The chain uses TRBV7-8 and TRBJ1-5, with D uncertain. V was pared by 1 base and J by 2 bases, with 12 bases between. The V gene's germline CDR1 is SGHVS and CDR2 FQNEAQ. The CDR3 sequence is 16 residues long. Complete variable domain (other parts from reference TRBV7-8 and TRBJ1-5): GAGVSQSPRYKVAKRGQDVALRCDPISGHVSLFWYQQALGQGPEFLTYFQNEAQLDKSGLPSDRFFAERPEGSVSTLKIQRTQQEDSAVYLCASSLERLLGNQPQHFGDGTRLSIL.

This chain connects TRBV20-1 to TRBJ2-5; TRBD2 matches at 9 bases. Germline CDR1 and CDR2: DFQATT and SNEGSKA (reference sequence). The CDR3 has 11 residues. V was clipped by 3 bases and J by 14 bases; unmatched bases: 7. This chain's CDR3 is CSASQLAGDYF. The CDR3 DNA reads TGCAGTGCTAGTCAACTAGCGGGTGACTACTTC.

This clone was found once. This chain connects TRBV5-6 to TRBJ1-1; a possible D gene is TRBD1 (6 bases). Trimming took 3 bases from V and 1 from J, leaving 25 bases between them. The length of the CDR3 is 19 residues. Germline V gene lookup returns CDR1 SGHDT and CDR2 YYEEEE. The DNA of the CDR3 is TGTGCCAGCAGCTGGGGTTCGGGAGGGGGGAACCCCCCGAACACTGAAGCTTTCTTT. It specifies CASSWGSGGGNPPNTEAFF.

With respect to this clone: The sample contains more than one DNA sequence encoding this CDR3. This chain joins TRBV7-2 and TRBJ2-5, with 7 bases identical to TRBD1. Trimming removed 5 bases from V and 1 base from J; junction bases left unmatched: 4. CDR1 is SGHTA and CDR2 is FQGNSA in the germline V gene. CDR3 length: 14 amino acids. The CDR3 loop is CASSLGTAQETQYF. The CDR3, as DNA: TGTGCCAGCAGCCTGGGGACAGCCCAAGAGACCCAGTACTTC.

The chain carries TRBV7-9 and TRBJ2-6; D may be TRBD1 (6 bases). Germline V lookup: CDR1 SEHNR, CDR2 FQNEAQ (reference sequence). The germline V and J ends were trimmed by 5 bases and 0 bases, with 14 bases remaining between them. The length of the CDR3 is 17 residues. The CDR3 DNA reads TGTGCCAGCAGCCCCAAAGGACAGCTCTCTGGGGCCAACGTCCTGACTTTC. The encoded protein is CASSPKGQLSGANVLTF.

The chain has TRBV7-9 and TRBJ2-7, with 8 bases fitting TRBD2. The V gene's germline CDR1 is SEHNR and CDR2 FQNEAQ (reference sequence). CDR3 length equals 14 residues. V gave up 3 bases and J gave up 6 bases; unmatched junction bases: 7. The DNA of the CDR3 is TGTGCCAGCAGCTTGACGGGACTAGGCGGCGAGCAGTACTTC. Its protein is CASSLTGLGGEQYF.